The entry below gives a single T cell receptor (beta chain) sequence along with its context. No antigen is known for it. The data stem from a study of Tregs in tolerant kidney transplant recipients. Background on the study: Mixed chimerism was transient after nonmyeloablative marrow transplants from related graft donors.

Study-wide results and caveats: Donor-specific Treg expansion exceeded global Treg expansion in tolerant patients, suggesting antigen drive. The most relevant donor-specific Treg TCRbeta repertoire apparently came from expansion with activated donor B cells.

This CDR3 has 12 amino acids. Germline V gene sequence: CDR1 PRHDT, CDR2 FYEKMQ (reference sequence). Trimming removed 5 bases from V and 3 bases from J, with 7 bases in between. The repertoire was sequenced with immunoSEQ multiplex PCR; TCRdb's copy has only in-frame clones and lacks some. The sample lists over 50,000 clones; approximately 83% were seen once. The sequencing here drew on Tregs from blood, taken before the transplant. This chain connects TRBV13 to TRBJ2-5, with a tentative D call TRBD1 (5 bases). The origin of this receptor is a human donor who received a combined kidney and bone marrow transplant. CDR3 residues: CASSGAEETQYF. The CDR3 region has the DNA TGTGCCAGCAGCGGGGCGGAAGAGACCCAGTACTTC. The full variable domain, in which reference TRBV13 and TRBJ2-5 provide the parts outside the CDR3, is AAGVIQSPRHLIKEKRETATLKCYPIPRHDTVYWYQQGPGQDPQFLISFYEKMQSDKGSIPDRFSAQQFSDYHSELNMSSLELGDSALYFCASSGAEETQYFGPGTRLLVL.